This TCR beta chain emerged from a study of blood T cell repertoires in COVID-19. The length of the CDR3 is 15 residues. In germline, CDR1 is MGHRA, CDR2 YSYEKL. Deletions cut 2 bases from V and 2 bases from J, with 11 bases between. Original methodology: It was from reference gene primer amplification that nucleated cell counts were estimated. Sequencing used immunoSEQ multiplex PCR; TCRdb keeps in-frame clones, though not all of them. D and trimming were read from the DNA, whereas the V and J calls and clone size are those reported in that table. The repertoire holds under 90,000 clones, approximately 90% seen once, with approximately 3% in the top ten. A single count supports this clone.

Sequencing was performed on peripheral blood. This clonotype originated in a man aged 65 to 85 with active or convalescent COVID-19. The genes are TRBV4-1 and TRBJ2-3; D is perhaps TRBD2 (6 bases). CDR3: CASSQLLAITDTQYF. The CDR3 bases are TGCGCCAGCAGCCAACTACTAGCTATCACAGATACGCAGTATTTT.